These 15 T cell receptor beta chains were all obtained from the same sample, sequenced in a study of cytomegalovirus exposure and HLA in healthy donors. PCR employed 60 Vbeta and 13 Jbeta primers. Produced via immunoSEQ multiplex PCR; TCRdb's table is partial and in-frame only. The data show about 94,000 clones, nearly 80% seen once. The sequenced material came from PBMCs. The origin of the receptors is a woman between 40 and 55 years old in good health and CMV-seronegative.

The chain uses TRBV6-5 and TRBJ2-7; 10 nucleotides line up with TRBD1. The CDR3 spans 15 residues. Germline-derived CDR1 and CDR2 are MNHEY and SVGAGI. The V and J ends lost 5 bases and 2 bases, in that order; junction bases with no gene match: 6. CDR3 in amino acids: CASSPRQGAAYEQYF. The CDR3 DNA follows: TGTGCCAGCAGTCCCCGACAGGGGGCGGCCTACGAGCAGTACTTC.

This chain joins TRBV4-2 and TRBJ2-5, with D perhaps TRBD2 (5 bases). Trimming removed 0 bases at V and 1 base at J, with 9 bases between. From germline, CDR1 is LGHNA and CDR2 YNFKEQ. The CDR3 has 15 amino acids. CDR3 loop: CASSQDGLLQETQYF. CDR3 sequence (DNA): TGTGCCAGCAGCCAAGATGGACTGCTCCAAGAGACCCAGTACTTC.

The CDR3 nucleotides read TGTGCCAGCGGCAGCGTCCTAAAGGTCCACGAGCAGTACTTC. Translated, it gives CASGSVLKVHEQYF. V gene TRBV27 combines with J gene TRBJ2-7; D call uncertain. V was shortened by 8 bases and J by 5 bases, with 19 bases between the two germline ends. Germline loops: CDR1 MNHEY, CDR2 SMNVEV (reference sequence). CDR3 length: 14 amino acids.

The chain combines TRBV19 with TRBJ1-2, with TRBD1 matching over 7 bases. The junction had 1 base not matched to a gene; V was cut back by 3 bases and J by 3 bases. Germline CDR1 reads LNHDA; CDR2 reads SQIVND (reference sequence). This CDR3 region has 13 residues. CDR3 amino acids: CASSIGQDYGYTF. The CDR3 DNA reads TGTGCCAGTAGTATCGGACAGGACTATGGCTACACCTTC.

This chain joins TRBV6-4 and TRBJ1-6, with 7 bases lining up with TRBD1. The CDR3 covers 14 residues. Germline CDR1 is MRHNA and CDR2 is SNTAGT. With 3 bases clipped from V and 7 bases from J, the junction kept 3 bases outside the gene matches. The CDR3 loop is CASSETGENSPLHF. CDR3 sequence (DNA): TGTGCCAGCAGTGAAACAGGGGAAAATTCACCCCTCCACTTT.

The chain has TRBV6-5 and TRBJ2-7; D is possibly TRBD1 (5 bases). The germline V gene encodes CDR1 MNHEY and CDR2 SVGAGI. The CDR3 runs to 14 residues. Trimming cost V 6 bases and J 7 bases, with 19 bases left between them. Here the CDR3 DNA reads TGTGCCAGCAGCCCCGGGCAGGGAACGAGTGAGCAGTACTTC. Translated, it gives CASSPGQGTSEQYF.

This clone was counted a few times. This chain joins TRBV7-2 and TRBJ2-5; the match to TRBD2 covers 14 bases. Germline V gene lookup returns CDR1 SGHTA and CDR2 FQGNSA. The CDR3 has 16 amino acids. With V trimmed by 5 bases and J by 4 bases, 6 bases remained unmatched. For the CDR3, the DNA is TGTGCCAGCAGCCGGACTAGCGGGGGGATGCCAGAGACCCAGTACTTC. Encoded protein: CASSRTSGGMPETQYF.

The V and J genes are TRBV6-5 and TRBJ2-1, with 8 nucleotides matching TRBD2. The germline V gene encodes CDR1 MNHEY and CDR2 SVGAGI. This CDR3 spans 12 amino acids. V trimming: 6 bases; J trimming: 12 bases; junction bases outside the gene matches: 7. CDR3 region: CASRPESGGQFF. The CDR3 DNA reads TGTGCCAGCAGACCCGAAAGCGGGGGGCAGTTCTTC.

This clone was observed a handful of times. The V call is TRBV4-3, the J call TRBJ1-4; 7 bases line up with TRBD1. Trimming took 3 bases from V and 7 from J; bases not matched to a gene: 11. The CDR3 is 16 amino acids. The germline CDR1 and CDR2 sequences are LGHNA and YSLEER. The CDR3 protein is CASSQTAPGTAEKLFF. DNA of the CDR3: TGCGCCAGCAGCCAGACAGCGCCTGGGACAGCTGAAAAACTGTTTTTT.

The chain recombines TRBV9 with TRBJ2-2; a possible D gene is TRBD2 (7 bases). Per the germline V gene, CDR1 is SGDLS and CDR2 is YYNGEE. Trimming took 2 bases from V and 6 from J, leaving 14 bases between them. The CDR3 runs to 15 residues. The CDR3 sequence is CASSVAGAPSGELFF. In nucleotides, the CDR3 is TGTGCCAGCAGCGTCGCGGGGGCCCCGTCCGGGGAGCTGTTTTTT.

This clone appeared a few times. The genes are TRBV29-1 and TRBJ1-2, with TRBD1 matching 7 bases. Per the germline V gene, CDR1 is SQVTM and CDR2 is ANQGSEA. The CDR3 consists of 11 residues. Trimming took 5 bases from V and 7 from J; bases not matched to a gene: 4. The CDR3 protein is CSVHHRGGYTF. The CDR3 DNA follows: TGCAGCGTTCACCACAGGGGTGGCTACACCTTC.

CDR3 in DNA: TGTGCCAGCAGCGCCGACAGGTTGCCCTCCTACGAGCAGTACTTC. Its protein product is CASSADRLPSYEQYF. The V gene is TRBV6-5, the J gene TRBJ2-7; D may be TRBD1 (6 bases). Germline V lookup: CDR1 MNHEY, CDR2 SVGAGI. V was shortened by 6 bases and J by 0 bases, with 15 bases between the two germline ends. The CDR3 length is 15 residues.

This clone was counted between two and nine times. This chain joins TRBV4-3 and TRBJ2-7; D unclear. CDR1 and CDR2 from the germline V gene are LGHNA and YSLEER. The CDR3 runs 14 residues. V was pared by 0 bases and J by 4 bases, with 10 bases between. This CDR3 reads CASSQDLAVYEQYF. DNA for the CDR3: TGCGCCAGCAGCCAAGATTTAGCCGTGTACGAGCAGTACTTC.

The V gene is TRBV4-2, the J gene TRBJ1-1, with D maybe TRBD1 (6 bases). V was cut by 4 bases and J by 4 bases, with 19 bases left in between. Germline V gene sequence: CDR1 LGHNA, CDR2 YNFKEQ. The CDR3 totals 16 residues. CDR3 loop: CASSRSPGGLGTEAFF. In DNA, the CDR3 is TGTGCCAGCAGCCGAAGTCCCGGGGGGCTCGGCACTGAAGCTTTCTTT.

The CDR3 DNA reads as TGTGCCATCTCCCCTAGCGGGGTGGGCGGCGAGCAGTACTTC. It codes for CAISPSGVGGEQYF. The chain joins TRBV10-3 to TRBJ2-7; 9 bases fit TRBD2. The germline V gene encodes CDR1 ENHRY and CDR2 SYGVKD. The CDR3 length is 14 residues. Trimming removed 8 bases from V and 6 bases from J; junction bases left unmatched: 11.